In this sample, the clone carrying this T cell receptor beta chain turned up a few times. The antigen remains undetermined. Per germline, CDR1 KGHSH and CDR2 LQKENI. This CDR3 has 15 residues. Losses at the gene ends were 3 bases for V and 4 bases for J; bases not matched to a gene: 3. The source of the sample is a study of Tregs in tolerant kidney transplant recipients. Study details: Related graft donors supplied nonmyeloablative bone marrow transplants, and mixed chimerism was transient.

Points from the study as a whole: Findings come from small patient numbers and require larger validation. Donor-specific Treg expansion exceeded global Treg expansion in tolerant patients, suggesting antigen drive.

FACS sorting followed a roughly six-day coculture of CFSE-labeled recipient PBMCs with irradiated graft donor PBMCs. Libraries were prepared by immunoSEQ multiplex PCR; TCRdb keeps only in-frame clonotypes and omits some of them. The repertoire holds some 15,000 clones, with more than 50% as singletons. The sample here was CD4+ T cells from blood cultured with allogeneic cells, taken before the transplant. V and J are TRBV18 and TRBJ2-1, with 10 bases matching TRBD2. The clonotype was recovered from a human patient who received a combined kidney and bone marrow transplant. For the CDR3, the DNA is TGTGCCAGCTCACCTGGGACTAGCGAGTACAATGAGCAGTTCTTC. This gives the protein CASSPGTSEYNEQFF.